This T cell receptor (beta chain) stems from a study of T cell clones after liver transplantation. CDR3 length equals 15 residues. From germline, CDR1 is LGHNA and CDR2 YSLEER. The J segment lost 7 bases and the V segment lost 0 bases, leaving 7 bases of the junction unmatched. Using immunoSEQ multiplex PCR, the repertoire was profiled, and TCRdb retains in-frame clones only, with some absent. Altogether tens of thousands of clones are present, roughly nine tenths being singletons, with the ten largest covering about 2.5%. The sample in question was CD4+ T cells from blood, obtained before liver transplant. The origin of this receptor is a human donor who received a liver transplant. The rearrangement uses TRBV4-3 and TRBJ2-7; 9 nucleotides line up with TRBD2. CDR3 protein: CASSQEVAGEEEQYF. The CDR3 region has the DNA TGCGCCAGCAGCCAAGAGGTAGCGGGAGAGGAGGAGCAGTACTTC.